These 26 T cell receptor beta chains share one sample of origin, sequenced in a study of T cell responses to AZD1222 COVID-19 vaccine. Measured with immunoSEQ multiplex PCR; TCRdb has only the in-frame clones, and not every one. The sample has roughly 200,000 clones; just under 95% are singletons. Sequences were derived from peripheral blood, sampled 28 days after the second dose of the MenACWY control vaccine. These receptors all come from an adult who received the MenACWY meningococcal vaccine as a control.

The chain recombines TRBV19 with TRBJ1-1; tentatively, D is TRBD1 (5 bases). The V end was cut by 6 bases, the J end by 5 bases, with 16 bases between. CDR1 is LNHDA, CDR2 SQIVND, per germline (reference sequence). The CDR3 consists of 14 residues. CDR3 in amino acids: CASSWTSSRTEAFF. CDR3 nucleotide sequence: TGTGCCAGTAGCTGGACATCTTCTAGGACTGAAGCTTTCTTT. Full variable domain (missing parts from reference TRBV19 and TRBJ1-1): DGGITQSPKYLFRKEGQNVTLSCEQNLNHDAMYWYRQDPGQGLRLIYYSQIVNDFQKGDIAEGYSVSREKKESFPLTVTSAQKNPTAFYLCASSWTSSRTEAFFGQGTRLTVV.

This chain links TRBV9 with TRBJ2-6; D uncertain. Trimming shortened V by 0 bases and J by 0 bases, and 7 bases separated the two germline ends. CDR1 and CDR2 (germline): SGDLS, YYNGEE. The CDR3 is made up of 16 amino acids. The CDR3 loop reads CASSVGTSSGANVLTF. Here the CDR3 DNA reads TGTGCCAGCAGCGTAGGGACCAGCTCTGGGGCCAACGTCCTGACTTTC. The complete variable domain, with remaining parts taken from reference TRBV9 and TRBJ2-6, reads DSGVTQTPKHLITATGQRVTLRCSPRSGDLSVYWYQQSLDQGLQFLIQYYNGEERAKGNILERFSAQQFPDLHSELNLSSLELGDSALYFCASSVGTSSGANVLTFGAGSRLTVL.

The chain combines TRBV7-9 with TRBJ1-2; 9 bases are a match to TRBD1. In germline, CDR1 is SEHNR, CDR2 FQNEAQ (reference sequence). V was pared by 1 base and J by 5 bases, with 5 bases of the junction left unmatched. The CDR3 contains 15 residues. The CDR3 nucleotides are TGTGCCAGCAGCTTAGACAGGGGACAGGGATATGGCTACACCTTC. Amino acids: CASSLDRGQGYGYTF.

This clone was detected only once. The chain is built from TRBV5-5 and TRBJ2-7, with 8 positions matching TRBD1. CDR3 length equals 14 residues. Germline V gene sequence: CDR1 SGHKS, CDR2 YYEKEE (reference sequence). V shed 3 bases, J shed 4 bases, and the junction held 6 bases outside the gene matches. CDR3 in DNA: TGTGCCAGCAGCTCCAGGGGGCGAGTGTACGAGCAGTACTTC. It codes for CASSSRGRVYEQYF.

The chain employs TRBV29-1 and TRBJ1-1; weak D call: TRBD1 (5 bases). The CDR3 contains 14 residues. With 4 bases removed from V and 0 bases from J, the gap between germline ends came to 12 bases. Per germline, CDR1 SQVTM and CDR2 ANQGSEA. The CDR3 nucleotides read TGCAGCGTTGCTCGACAGAGTATGAACACTGAAGCTTTCTTT. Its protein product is CSVARQSMNTEAFF. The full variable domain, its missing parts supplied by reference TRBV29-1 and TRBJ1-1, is SAVISQKPSRDICQRGTSLTIQCQVDSQVTMMFWYRQQPGQSLTLIATANQGSEATYESGFVIDKFPISRPNLTFSTLTVSNMSPEDSSIYLCSVARQSMNTEAFFGQGTRLTVV.

The CDR3 spells CASSQAGTSISTEAFF. The CDR3 DNA reads as TGCGCCAGCAGCCAAGCTGGTACTTCTATCTCCACTGAAGCTTTCTTT. The rearrangement uses TRBV4-1 and TRBJ1-1; D gene uncertain. Between the trimmed V and J ends, which lost 1 base and 4 bases, there was a span of 16 bases. CDR1 is MGHRA and CDR2 is YSYEKL in the germline V gene. This CDR3 has 16 amino acids.

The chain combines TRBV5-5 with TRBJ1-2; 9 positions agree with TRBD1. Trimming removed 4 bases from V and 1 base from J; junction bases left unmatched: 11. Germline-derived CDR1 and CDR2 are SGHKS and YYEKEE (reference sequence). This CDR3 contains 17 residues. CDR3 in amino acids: CASSHRDRDFVNYGYTF. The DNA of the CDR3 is TGTGCCAGCAGCCACCGGGACAGGGATTTCGTTAACTATGGCTACACCTTC.

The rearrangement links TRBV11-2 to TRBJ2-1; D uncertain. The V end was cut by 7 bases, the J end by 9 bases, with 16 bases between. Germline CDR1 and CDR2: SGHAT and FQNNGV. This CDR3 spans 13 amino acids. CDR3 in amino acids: CASTTPGPGEQFF. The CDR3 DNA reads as TGTGCCAGCACCACCCCGGGTCCGGGTGAGCAGTTCTTC.

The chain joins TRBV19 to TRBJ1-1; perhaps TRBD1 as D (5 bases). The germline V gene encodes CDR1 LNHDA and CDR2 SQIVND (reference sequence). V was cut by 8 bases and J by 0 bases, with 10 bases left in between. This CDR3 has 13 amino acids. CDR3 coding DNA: TGTGCCAGTTCCGGACAAGTGAACACTGAAGCTTTCTTT. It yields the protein CASSGQVNTEAFF.

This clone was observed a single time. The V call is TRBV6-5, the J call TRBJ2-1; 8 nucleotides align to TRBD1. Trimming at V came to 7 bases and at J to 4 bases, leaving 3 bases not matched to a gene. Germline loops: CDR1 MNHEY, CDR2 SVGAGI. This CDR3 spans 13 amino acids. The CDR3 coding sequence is TGTGCCAGCATCCAGGGGGCTTACAATGAGCAGTTCTTC. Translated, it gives CASIQGAYNEQFF.

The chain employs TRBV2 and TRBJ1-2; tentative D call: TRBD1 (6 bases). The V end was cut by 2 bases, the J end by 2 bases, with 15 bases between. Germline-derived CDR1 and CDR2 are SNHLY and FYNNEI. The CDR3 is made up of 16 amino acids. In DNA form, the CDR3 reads TGTGCCAGCAGTGAAAATGCGGGACAAAGAAACTATGGCTACACCTTC. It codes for CASSENAGQRNYGYTF. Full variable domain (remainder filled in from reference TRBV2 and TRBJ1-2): EPEVTQTPSHQVTQMGQEVILRCVPISNHLYFYWYRQILGQKVEFLVSFYNNEISEKSEIFDDQFSVERPDGSNFTLKIRSTKLEDSAMYFCASSENAGQRNYGYTFGSGTRLTVV.

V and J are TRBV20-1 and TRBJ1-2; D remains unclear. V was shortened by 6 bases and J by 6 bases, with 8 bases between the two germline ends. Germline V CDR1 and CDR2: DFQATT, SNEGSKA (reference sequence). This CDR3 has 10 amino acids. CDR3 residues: CSAGADGYTF. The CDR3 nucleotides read TGCAGTGCGGGAGCGGATGGCTACACCTTC.

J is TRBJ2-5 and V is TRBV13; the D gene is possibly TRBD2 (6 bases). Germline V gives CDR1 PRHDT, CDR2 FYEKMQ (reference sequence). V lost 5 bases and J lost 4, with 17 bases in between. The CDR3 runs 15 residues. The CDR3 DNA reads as TGTGCCAGCAGCCCGTCCCCCGGGACTTTAGAGACCCAGTACTTC. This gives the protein CASSPSPGTLETQYF.

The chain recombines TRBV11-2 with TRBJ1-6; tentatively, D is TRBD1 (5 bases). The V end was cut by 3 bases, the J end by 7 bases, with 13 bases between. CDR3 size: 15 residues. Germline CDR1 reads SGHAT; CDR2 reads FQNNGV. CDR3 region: CASSLRGLGNSPLHF. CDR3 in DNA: TGTGCCAGCAGCTTGAGGGGTCTAGGCAATTCACCCCTCCACTTT.

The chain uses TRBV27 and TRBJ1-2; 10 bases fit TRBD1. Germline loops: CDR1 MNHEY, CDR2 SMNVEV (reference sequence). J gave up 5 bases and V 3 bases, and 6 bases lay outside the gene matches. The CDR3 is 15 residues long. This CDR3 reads CASSLRRDRGYGYTF. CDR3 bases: TGTGCCAGCAGTTTGCGCCGGGACAGGGGATATGGCTACACCTTC.

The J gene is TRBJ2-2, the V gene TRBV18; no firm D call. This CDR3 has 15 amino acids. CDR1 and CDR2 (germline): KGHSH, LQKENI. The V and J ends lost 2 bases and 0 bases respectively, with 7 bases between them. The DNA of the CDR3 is TGTGCCAGCTCACCAAGCAGCTCGAACACCGGGGAGCTGTTTTTT. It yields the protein CASSPSSSNTGELFF.

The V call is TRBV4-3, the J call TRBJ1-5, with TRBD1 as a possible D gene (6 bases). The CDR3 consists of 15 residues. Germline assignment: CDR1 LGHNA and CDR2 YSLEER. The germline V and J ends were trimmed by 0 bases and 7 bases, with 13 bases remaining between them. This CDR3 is CASSQDNQGNQPQHF. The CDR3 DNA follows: TGCGCCAGCAGCCAAGATAATCAGGGGAACCAGCCCCAGCATTTT.

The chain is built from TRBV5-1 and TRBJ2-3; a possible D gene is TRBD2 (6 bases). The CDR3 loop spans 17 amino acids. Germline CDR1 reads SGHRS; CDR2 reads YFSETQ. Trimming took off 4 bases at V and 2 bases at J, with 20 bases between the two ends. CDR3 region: CASSPARDPILTDTQYF. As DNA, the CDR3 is TGCGCCAGCAGCCCGGCGCGGGATCCCATACTCACAGATACGCAGTATTTT.

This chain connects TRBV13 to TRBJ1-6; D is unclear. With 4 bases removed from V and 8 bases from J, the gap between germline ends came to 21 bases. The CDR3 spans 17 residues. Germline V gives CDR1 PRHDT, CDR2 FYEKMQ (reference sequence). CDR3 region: CASSSPAVQYTDSPLHF. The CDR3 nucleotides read TGTGCCAGCAGCTCGCCCGCCGTACAATACACTGATTCACCCCTCCACTTT.

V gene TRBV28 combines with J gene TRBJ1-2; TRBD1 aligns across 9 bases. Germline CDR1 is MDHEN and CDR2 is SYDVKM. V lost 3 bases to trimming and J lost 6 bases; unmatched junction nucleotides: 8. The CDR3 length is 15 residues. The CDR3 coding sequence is TGTGCCAGCAGTTTCCTCGGACAGGGGAATGATGGCTACACCTTC. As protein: CASSFLGQGNDGYTF.

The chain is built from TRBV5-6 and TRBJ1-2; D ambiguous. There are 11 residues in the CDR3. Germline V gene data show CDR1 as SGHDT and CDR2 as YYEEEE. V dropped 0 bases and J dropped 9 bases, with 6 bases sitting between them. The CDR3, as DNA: TGTGCCAGCAGCTTGGCCAGGAGCTACACCTTC. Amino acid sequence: CASSLARSYTF.

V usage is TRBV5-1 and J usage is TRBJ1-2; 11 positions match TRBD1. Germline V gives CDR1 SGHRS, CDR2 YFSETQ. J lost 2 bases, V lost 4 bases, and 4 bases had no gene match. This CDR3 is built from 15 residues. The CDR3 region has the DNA TGCGCCAGCAGCCTGGGACAGGGGGACAACTATGGCTACACCTTC. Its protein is CASSLGQGDNYGYTF.

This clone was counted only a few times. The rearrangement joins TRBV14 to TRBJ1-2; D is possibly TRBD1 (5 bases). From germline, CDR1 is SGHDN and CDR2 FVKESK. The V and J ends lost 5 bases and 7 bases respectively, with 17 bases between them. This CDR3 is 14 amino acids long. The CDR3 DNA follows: TGTGCCAGCAGCGCCCAGGGCGGGGTGACTGGCTACACCTTC. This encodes CASSAQGGVTGYTF.

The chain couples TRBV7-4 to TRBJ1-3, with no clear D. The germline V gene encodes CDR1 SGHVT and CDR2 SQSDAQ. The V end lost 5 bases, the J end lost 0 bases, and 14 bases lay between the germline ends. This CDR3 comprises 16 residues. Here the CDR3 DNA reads TGTGCCAGCAGCCGCGGGAGAGGACGCTCTGGAAACACCATATATTTT. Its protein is CASSRGRGRSGNTIYF.

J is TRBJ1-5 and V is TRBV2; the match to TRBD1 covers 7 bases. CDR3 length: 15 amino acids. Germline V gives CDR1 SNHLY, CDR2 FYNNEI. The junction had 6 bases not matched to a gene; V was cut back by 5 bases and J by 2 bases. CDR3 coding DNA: TGTGCCAGCAGTCCACAGGGGAATCGCAATCAGCCCCAGCATTTT. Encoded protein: CASSPQGNRNQPQHF.

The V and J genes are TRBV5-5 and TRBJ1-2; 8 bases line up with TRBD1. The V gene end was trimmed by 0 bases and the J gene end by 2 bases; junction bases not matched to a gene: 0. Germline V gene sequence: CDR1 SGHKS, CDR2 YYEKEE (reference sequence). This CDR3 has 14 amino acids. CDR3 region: CASSLDRGNYGYTF. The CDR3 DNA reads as TGTGCCAGCAGCTTGGACAGGGGGAACTATGGCTACACCTTC. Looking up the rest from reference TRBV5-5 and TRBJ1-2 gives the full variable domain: DAGVTQSPTHLIKTRGQQVTLRCSPISGHKSVSWYQQVLGQGPQFIFQYYEKEERGRGNFPDRFSARQFPNYSSELNVNALLLGDSALYLCASSLDRGNYGYTFGSGTRLTVV.